This T cell receptor (beta chain) derives from a study of T cell responses to AZD1222 COVID-19 vaccine. Trimming removed 2 bases at V and 7 bases at J, with 11 bases between. Germline values: CDR1 MRHNA, CDR2 SNTAGT. The CDR3 is 14 residues long. Profiling relied on immunoSEQ multiplex PCR, and the TCRdb table lists in-frame clones only, not all of them. The sample holds around 110,000 clones; 80% to 85% are singletons and the top ten take 9.4%. The origin of this receptor is an adult in good health. This material consisted of peripheral blood, taken on day 0 of AZD1222 vaccination. The chain links TRBV6-4 to TRBJ2-2, with a weak D call TRBD1 (6 bases). In nucleotides, the CDR3 is TGTGCCAGCAGTGACCGGACAGTAGACGGGGAGCTGTTTTTT. This codes for CASSDRTVDGELFF.